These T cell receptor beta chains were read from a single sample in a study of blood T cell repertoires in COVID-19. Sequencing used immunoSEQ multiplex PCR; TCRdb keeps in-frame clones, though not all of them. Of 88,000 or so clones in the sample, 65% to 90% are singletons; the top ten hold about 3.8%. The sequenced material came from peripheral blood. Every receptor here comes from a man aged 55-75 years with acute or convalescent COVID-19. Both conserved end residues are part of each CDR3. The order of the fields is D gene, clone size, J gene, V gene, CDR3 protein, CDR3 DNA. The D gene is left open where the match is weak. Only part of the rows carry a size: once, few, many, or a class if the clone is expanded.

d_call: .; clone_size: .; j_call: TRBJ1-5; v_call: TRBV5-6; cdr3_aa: CASSVLGSSNQPQHF; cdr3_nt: TGTGCCAGCAGCGTGCTGGGGAGTAGCAATCAGCCCCAGCATTTT
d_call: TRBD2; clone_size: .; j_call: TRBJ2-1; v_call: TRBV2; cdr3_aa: CASIPGLAAYNEQFF; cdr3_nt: TGTGCCAGCATTCCGGGACTAGCGGCCTACAATGAGCAGTTCTTC
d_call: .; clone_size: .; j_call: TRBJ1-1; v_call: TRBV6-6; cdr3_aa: CASSYSVRTEAFF; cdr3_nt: TGTGCCAGCAGTTACTCAGTGAGGACTGAAGCTTTCTTT
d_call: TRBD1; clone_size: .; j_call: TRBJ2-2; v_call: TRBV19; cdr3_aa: CASRGQTNTGELFF; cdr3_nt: TGTGCCAGTAGGGGACAGACGAACACCGGGGAGCTGTTTTTT
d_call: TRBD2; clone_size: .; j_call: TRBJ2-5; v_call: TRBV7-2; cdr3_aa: CASSFLAGEGETQYF; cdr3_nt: TGTGCCAGCAGCTTCTTAGCGGGGGAGGGGGAGACCCAGTACTTC
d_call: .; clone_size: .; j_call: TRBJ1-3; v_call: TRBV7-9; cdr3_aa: CASSLDRAVFSGNTIYF; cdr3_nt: TGTGCCAGCAGCTTAGACAGGGCCGTTTTTTCTGGAAACACCATATATTTT
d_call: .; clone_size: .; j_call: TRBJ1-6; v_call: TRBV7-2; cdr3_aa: CASSTAGVGSPLHF; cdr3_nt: TGTGCCAGCAGCACCGCCGGGGTAGGGTCACCCCTCCACTTT
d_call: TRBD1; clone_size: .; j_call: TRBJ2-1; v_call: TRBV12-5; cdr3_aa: CASGLVRQGFAYNEQFF; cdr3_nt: TGTGCTAGTGGTTTGGTTCGACAGGGTTTTGCCTACAATGAGCAGTTCTTC
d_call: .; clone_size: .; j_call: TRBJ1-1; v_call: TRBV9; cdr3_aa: CASSPRQNTEAFF; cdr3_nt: TGTGCCAGCAGCCCGCGACAGAACACTGAAGCTTTCTTT
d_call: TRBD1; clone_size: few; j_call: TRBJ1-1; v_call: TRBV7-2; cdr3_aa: CASSAPDRASFEAFF; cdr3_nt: TGTGCCAGCAGCGCACCGGACAGGGCAAGTTTTGAAGCTTTCTTT
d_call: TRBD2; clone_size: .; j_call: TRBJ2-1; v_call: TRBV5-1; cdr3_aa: CASTRGGSSYNEQFF; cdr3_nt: TGCGCCAGCACCCGGGGGGGGAGCTCCTACAATGAGCAGTTCTTC
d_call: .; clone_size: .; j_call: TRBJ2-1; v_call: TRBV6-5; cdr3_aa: CASERRREQFF; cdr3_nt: TGTGCCAGCGAGAGGAGGCGTGAGCAGTTCTTC
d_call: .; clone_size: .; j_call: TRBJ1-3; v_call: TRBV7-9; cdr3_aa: CASSLEPRLLGNTIYF; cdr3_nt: TGTGCCAGCAGCTTAGAGCCCAGACTACTGGGAAACACCATATATTTT
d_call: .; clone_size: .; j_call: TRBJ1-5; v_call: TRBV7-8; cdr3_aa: CASSPQGLNQPQHF; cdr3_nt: TGTGCCAGCAGCCCACAGGGTCTCAATCAGCCCCAGCATTTT
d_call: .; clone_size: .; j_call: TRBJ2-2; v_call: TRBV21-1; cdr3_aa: CASSKGFDREENTGELFF; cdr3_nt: TGTGCCAGCAGCAAAGGCTTCGACAGGGAGGAGAACACCGGGGAGCTGTTTTTT
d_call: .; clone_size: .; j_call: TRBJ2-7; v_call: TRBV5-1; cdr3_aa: CASSQQGWYEQYF; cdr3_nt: TGCGCCAGCAGCCAACAGGGTTGGTACGAGCAGTACTTC
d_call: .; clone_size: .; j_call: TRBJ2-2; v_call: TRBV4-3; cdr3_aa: CASSRRSGNTGELFF; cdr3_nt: TGCGCCAGCAGCCGGAGGAGCGGGAACACCGGGGAGCTGTTTTTT
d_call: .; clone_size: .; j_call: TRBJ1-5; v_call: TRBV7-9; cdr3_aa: CASSLTAEPQHF; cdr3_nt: TGTGCCAGCAGCCTGACCGCGGAGCCCCAGCATTTT
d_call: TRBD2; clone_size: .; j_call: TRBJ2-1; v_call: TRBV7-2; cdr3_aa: CASSFGLGRVGHEQFF; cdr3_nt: TGTGCCAGCAGCTTTGGACTAGGACGCGTTGGGCATGAGCAGTTCTTC
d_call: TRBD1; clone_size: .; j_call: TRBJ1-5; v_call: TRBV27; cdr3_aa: CASRGQWNQPQHF; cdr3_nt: TGTGCCAGCAGGGGACAGTGGAATCAGCCCCAGCATTTT
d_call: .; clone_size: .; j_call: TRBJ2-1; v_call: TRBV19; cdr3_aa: CASSIVAGEQFF; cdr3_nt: TGTGCCAGTAGTATTGTAGCCGGAGAGCAGTTCTTC
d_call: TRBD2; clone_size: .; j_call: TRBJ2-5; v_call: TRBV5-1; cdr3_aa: CASSWTSGGVQETQYF; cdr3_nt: TGCGCCAGCAGCTGGACTAGCGGGGGGGTTCAAGAGACCCAGTACTTC
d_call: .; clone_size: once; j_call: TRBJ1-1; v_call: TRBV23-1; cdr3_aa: CASSPRQYTEAFF; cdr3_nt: TGCGCCAGCAGTCCCCGACAGTACACTGAAGCTTTCTTT
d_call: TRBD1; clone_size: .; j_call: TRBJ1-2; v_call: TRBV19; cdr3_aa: CASRKRGQDDGYTF; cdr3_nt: TGTGCCAGTAGGAAGCGGGGACAGGATGATGGCTACACCTTC
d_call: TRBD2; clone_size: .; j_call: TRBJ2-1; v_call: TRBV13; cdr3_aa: CASSLTAGLADYNEQFF; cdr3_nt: TGTGCCAGCAGCCTTACAGCCGGGCTAGCGGATTACAATGAGCAGTTCTTC
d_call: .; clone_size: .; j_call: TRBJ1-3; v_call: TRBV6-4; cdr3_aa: CASSDPEGLRGNTIYF; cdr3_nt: TGTGCCAGCAGTGACCCGGAGGGACTCCGGGGAAACACCATATATTTT
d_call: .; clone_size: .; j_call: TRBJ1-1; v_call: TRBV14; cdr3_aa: CASSQIDLRGGAFF; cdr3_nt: TGTGCCAGCAGCCAGATTGACCTTCGGGGGGGAGCTTTCTTT